Listed here are 22 T cell receptor beta chains from one sample, sequenced in a study of regulatory T cells in long-lasting Graves disease. The sample's time point: newly diagnosed GD, antithyroid drugs for less than 3 months. From RNA extracted from PBMCs, the TCR library was made. CDR3-region Arm-PCR and iRepertoire HTBI primers produced the TCR beta libraries. A single record per CDR3 protein comes from TCRdb applying MiXCR to the multiplex PCR reads. This table holds around 240,000 distinct CDR3 sequences, around 18% found once. This sample was also put to use in a study of T cells in Graves' hyperthyroidism and ophthalmopathy.

Here the sequenced sample was peripheral blood mononuclear cells (PBMCs), taken at new diagnosis, from a patient treated with antithyroid drugs. The receptors shown here come from a woman in her 30s with Graves disease.

This clonotype was found many times. This chain uses TRBV3-1 with TRBJ1-1; D is undetermined. V was shortened by 3 bases and J by 4 bases, with 18 bases between the two germline ends. The CDR3 loop spans 16 amino acids. Germline assignment: CDR1 LGHDT and CDR2 YNNKEL (reference sequence). This CDR3 is CASSQGGSGRVTEAFF. Written as DNA, the CDR3 is TGTGCCAGCAGCCAGGGAGGCTCCGGGCGTGTCACTGAAGCTTTCTTT.

This chain uses TRBV7-8 with TRBJ2-7; tentatively, D is TRBD1 (6 bases). The CDR3 has 14 residues. The V end lost 5 bases, the J end lost 5 bases, and 16 bases lay between the germline ends. Germline CDR1 and CDR2: SGHVS and FQNEAQ. The CDR3 DNA is TGTGCCAGCAGCCCGAGGGTTGGGGGCCACGAGCAGTACTTC. Amino acids: CASSPRVGGHEQYF.

This clonotype has ten or more counts. The chain uses TRBV27 and TRBJ1-5; D might be TRBD1 (6 bases). CDR1 MNHEY and CDR2 SMNVEV come from the germline V gene (reference sequence). The germline V and J ends were trimmed by 3 bases and 7 bases, with 13 bases remaining between them. The CDR3 has 14 amino acids. The CDR3, as DNA: TGTGCCAGCAGTTTTACCAGGGGAGGGCAGCCCCAGCATTTT. Translation gives CASSFTRGGQPQHF.

The sample holds many counts of this clonotype. The gene calls are TRBV20-1 and TRBJ1-3; D not certain. This CDR3 region has 16 residues. V was pared by 1 base and J by 5 bases, with 18 bases between. From germline, CDR1 is DFQATT and CDR2 SNEGSKA (reference sequence). The CDR3 reads CSARGEDFHARNTIYF. The CDR3 DNA is TGCAGTGCTAGAGGGGAGGACTTCCACGCGCGAAACACCATATATTTT.

At least ten counts were recorded for this clonotype. V gene TRBV5-1 combines with J gene TRBJ2-7; D is unclear. V lost 1 base and J lost 2, with 10 bases in between. CDR3 length equals 14 residues. Germline V gene data show CDR1 as SGHRS and CDR2 as YFSETQ. The CDR3 nucleotides are TGCGCCAGCAGCTTGTACGGGTGGGCCTACGAGCAGTACTTC. Protein sequence: CASSLYGWAYEQYF.

Turning to this clonotype: Since a much larger clone is just one base distant, this may be a read error. For the CDR3, the DNA is TGTGCCAGCAGTTTAACAGAAAAACTGCTTTTT. This encodes CASSLTEKLLF. This chain joins TRBV12-3 or TRBV12-4 and TRBJ1-4; the D is unclear. The CDR3 has 11 residues.

This clonotype was detected ten times or more. The V call is TRBV20-1, the J call TRBJ1-1; TRBD1 matches at 8 bases. Losses at the gene ends were 6 bases for V and 4 bases for J; bases not matched to a gene: 4. CDR1 DFQATT and CDR2 SNEGSKA come from the germline V gene (reference sequence). The CDR3 covers 12 residues. This CDR3 reads CSATTGGTEAFF. In DNA form, the CDR3 reads TGCAGTGCAACAACAGGGGGCACTGAAGCTTTCTTT.

This clonotype came up many times. CDR3 in amino acids: CASTENGQGYYGYTF. DNA for the CDR3: TGTGCCAGCACCGAGAACGGACAGGGCTACTATGGCTACACCTTC. The V gene is TRBV12-3 or TRBV12-4, the J gene TRBJ1-2, with 8 bases aligning to TRBD1. CDR3 length: 15 residues. Trimming at V came to 7 bases and at J to 3 bases, leaving 10 bases not matched to a gene.

In the case of this clonotype: It is likely a read error: a sequence one base away is far more abundant. This chain connects TRBV7-2 to TRBJ2-1; perhaps TRBD1 as D (6 bases). The CDR3 length is 14 residues. The V gene lost 1 base and the J gene lost 13 bases, with 17 bases spanning the gap. Germline CDR1 reads SGHTA; CDR2 reads FQGNSA. CDR3 bases: TGTGCCAGCAGCTTAGAGGGGGACCGAGAGACCCAGTTCTTC. It is translated as CASSLEGDRETQFF.

This clonotype was observed many times. This chain uses TRBV6-1 with TRBJ1-4; D unresolved. Germline CDR1 is MNHNS and CDR2 is SASEGT. The germline V and J ends were trimmed by 8 bases and 8 bases, with 18 bases remaining between them. This CDR3 region has 14 residues. In DNA, the CDR3 is TGTGCCAGCCGTAAAAGGCGCCGAGAAGAAAAACTGTTTTTT. Its protein is CASRKRRREEKLFF.

This clonotype was seen repeatedly, ten times or more. The genes are TRBV10-3 and TRBJ2-7; 9 bases map to TRBD1. The CDR3 extends over 14 amino acids. Trimming took 7 bases from V and 2 from J; bases not matched to a gene: 6. Germline values: CDR1 ENHRY, CDR2 SYGVKD. Here the CDR3 DNA reads TGTGCCATCACGACTGGGACAGGGCCCTACGAGCAGTACTTC. Protein: CAITTGTGPYEQYF.

This clonotype has a count of ten or more. The chain combines TRBV4-1 with TRBJ1-2, with 7 positions matching TRBD1. Germline V CDR1 and CDR2: MGHRA, YSYEKL. Losses at the gene ends were 2 bases for V and 2 bases for J; bases not matched to a gene: 5. This CDR3 has 15 residues. CDR3 sequence: CASSQTGEANYGYTF. CDR3 nucleotide sequence: TGCGCCAGCAGCCAAACAGGGGAGGCGAACTATGGCTACACCTTC.

This clonotype was picked up one time. Likely a read error: the CDR3 ends without its conserved phenylalanine or tryptophan. The V and J genes are TRBV5-1 and TRBJ2-3, with D perhaps matching TRBD1 (6 bases). This CDR3 contains 15 residues. CDR1 SGHRS and CDR2 YFSETQ come from the germline V gene. CDR3 loop: CAGSAQGLGLDTQYI. CDR3 nucleotide sequence: TGCGCCGGCAGCGCTCAGGGGCTGGGGTTAGATACGCAGTATATT.

The genes are TRBV7-2 and TRBJ2-7; TRBD2 agrees at 11 bases. Germline lookup yields CDR1 SGHTA and CDR2 FQGNSA. J lost 6 bases, V lost 5 bases, and 3 bases had no gene match. CDR3 length: 13 amino acids. In nucleotides, the CDR3 is TGTGCCAGCAGCGTCGGGACTAGCGGCGAGCAGTACTTC. Translating gives CASSVGTSGEQYF. Full variable domain (outside the CDR3, taken from reference TRBV7-2 and TRBJ2-7): GAGVSQSPSNKVTEKGKDVELRCDPISGHTALYWYRQSLGQGLEFLIYFQGNSAPDKSGLPSDRFSAERTGGSVSTLTIQRTQQEDSAVYLCASSVGTSGEQYFGPGTRLTVT.

The chain has TRBV5-1 and TRBJ2-5; possibly TRBD1 for D (6 bases). The germline V gene encodes CDR1 SGHRS and CDR2 YFSETQ. V was trimmed by 5 bases and J by 7 bases, leaving 18 bases between them. This CDR3 region has 14 residues. The CDR3 spells CASRTGTLSGTQYF. As DNA, the CDR3 is TGCGCCAGCAGGACCGGGACATTAAGTGGGACCCAGTACTTC.

V usage is TRBV6-1 and J usage is TRBJ2-1; 13 nucleotides line up with TRBD2. Trimming took 8 bases from V and 4 from J; bases not matched to a gene: 8. Looked up from germline, CDR1 is MNHNS and CDR2 is SASEGT. The CDR3 loop spans 16 amino acids. CDR3 sequence (DNA): TGTGCCAGCTCACCCGGACTAGCGGGGGTTTACAATGAGCAGTTCTTC. Its translation is CASSPGLAGVYNEQFF.

This clonotype was seen repeatedly, ten times or more. V and J are TRBV29-1 and TRBJ1-2; D gene unclear. Germline CDR1 and CDR2: SQVTM and ANQGSEA. Trimming pared 6 bases from V and 3 bases from J, leaving 8 bases between. This CDR3 is 11 amino acids long. The CDR3 loop reads CSVLTYYGYTF. CDR3 nucleotides: TGCAGCGTCCTGACCTACTATGGCTACACCTTC.

This clonotype was seen ten or more times. This chain connects TRBV18 to TRBJ1-3; tentative D call: TRBD1 (5 bases). Trimming stripped 6 bases from V and 4 bases from J, with 16 bases between. Germline assignment: CDR1 KGHSH and CDR2 LQKENI. The CDR3 runs 15 residues. The chain's CDR3 is CASSPGRGFGNTIYF. In DNA form, the CDR3 reads TGTGCCAGCTCCCCGGGACGGGGGTTCGGAAACACCATATATTTT.

This clonotype appeared many times. The chain has TRBV29-1 and TRBJ1-1; 7 bases are a match to TRBD1. The CDR3 loop spans 13 amino acids. Germline CDR1 SQVTM, CDR2 ANQGSEA. Trimming at V came to 3 bases and at J to 3 bases, leaving 4 bases not matched to a gene. The CDR3 loop is CSVDGTEYTEAFF. CDR3 bases: TGCAGCGTTGATGGGACAGAGTACACTGAAGCTTTCTTT.

This clonotype was counted a few times. The chain combines TRBV19 with TRBJ1-1, with D possibly being TRBD1 (5 bases). CDR3 length equals 18 residues. CDR1 is LNHDA, CDR2 SQIVND, per germline (reference sequence). Trimming left V 1 base short and J 1 base short, with 19 bases between. In DNA, the CDR3 is TGTGCCAGTAGTATAGCAATAGGGACCTCGAGTAGGAACACTGAAGCTTTCTTT. It encodes CASSIAIGTSSRNTEAFF.

This clonotype was observed many times. The rearrangement joins TRBV19 to TRBJ2-7; 11 positions agree with TRBD1. This CDR3 is built from 14 residues. J was trimmed by 2 bases and V by 6 bases; bases with no gene match: 3. CDR1 LNHDA and CDR2 SQIVND come from the germline V gene (reference sequence). CDR3 in amino acids: CASRGQGGTYEQYF. CDR3 coding DNA: TGTGCCAGTAGGGGACAGGGGGGAACCTACGAGCAGTACTTC.

This clonotype appeared a few times. This chain links TRBV19 with TRBJ2-2; D ambiguous. V gave up 5 bases and J gave up 2 bases, with 9 bases separating them. The CDR3 extends over 14 amino acids. CDR1 and CDR2 (germline): LNHDA, SQIVND (reference sequence). DNA of the CDR3: TGTGCCAGTAGTCGACTCACCAACACCGGGGAGCTGTTTTTT. Residues: CASSRLTNTGELFF.